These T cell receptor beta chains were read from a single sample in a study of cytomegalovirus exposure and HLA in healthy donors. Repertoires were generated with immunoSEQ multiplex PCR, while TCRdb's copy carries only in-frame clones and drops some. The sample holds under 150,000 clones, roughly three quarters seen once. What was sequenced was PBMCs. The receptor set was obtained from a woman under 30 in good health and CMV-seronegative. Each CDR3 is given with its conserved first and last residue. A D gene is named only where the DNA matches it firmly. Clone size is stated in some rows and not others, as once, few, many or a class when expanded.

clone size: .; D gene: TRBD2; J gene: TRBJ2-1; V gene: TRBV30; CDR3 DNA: TGTGCCTGGAATAGCGGGAGGGGAGACGATGAGCAGTTCTTC; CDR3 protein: CAWNSGRGDDEQFF
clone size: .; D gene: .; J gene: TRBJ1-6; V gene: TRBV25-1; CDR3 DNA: TGTGCCAGCAGTGAGATAGGGGGGGGCGCGGATTTGTCACCCCTCCACTTT; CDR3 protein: CASSEIGGGADLSPLHF
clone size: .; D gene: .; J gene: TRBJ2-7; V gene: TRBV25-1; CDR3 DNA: TGTGCCAGCAGTTTGGAGGGCAGATCGAAGTACGAGCAGTACTTC; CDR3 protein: CASSLEGRSKYEQYF
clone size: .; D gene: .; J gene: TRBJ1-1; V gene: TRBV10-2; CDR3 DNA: TGCGCCAGCAGTGAGTCGGGCCGGGGTACCACTGAAGCTTTCTTT; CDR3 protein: CASSESGRGTTEAFF
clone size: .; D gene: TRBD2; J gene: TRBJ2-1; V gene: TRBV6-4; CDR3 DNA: TGTGCCAGCAGTGATTCTAGCGGGAGCGCTGAGCAGTTCTTC; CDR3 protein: CASSDSSGSAEQFF
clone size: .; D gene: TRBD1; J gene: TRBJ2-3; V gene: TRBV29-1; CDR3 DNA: TGCAGCGTTGAGGAACCGGCAGGGGGCCCAGATACGCAGTATTTT; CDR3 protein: CSVEEPAGGPDTQYF
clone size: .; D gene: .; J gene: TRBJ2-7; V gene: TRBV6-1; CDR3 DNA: TGTGCCAGCAGTGAATGGACAGACTACGAGCAGTACTTC; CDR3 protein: CASSEWTDYEQYF
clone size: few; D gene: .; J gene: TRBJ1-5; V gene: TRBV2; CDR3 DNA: TGTGCCAGCATGTTAGCTTTTGGCAATCAGCCCCAGCATTTT; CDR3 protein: CASMLAFGNQPQHF
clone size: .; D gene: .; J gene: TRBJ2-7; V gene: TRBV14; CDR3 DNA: TGTGCCAGCAGCCAATTAACAACCTACGAGCAGTACTTC; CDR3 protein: CASSQLTTYEQYF
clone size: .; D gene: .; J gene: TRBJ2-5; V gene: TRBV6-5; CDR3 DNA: TGTGCCAGCAGTTACTCTTCTGAGACCCAGTACTTC; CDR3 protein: CASSYSSETQYF
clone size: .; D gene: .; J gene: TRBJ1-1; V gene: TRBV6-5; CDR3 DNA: TGTGCCAGCAGTTACACTGGACAAACTGAAGCTTTCTTT; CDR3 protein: CASSYTGQTEAFF
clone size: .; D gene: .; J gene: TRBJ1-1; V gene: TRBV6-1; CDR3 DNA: TGTGCCAGCAGTGCTGAATCCTCAGTGAAAGCTTTCTTT; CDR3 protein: CASSAESSVKAFF
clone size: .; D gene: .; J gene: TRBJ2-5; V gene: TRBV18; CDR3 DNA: TGTGCCAGCTCACCCTCGCAGGAGACCCAGTACTTC; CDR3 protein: CASSPSQETQYF
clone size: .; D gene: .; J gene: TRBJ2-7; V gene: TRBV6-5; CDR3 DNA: TGTGCCAGCACCGAACACGGGAGTCGAGACGAGCAGTACTTC; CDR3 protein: CASTEHGSRDEQYF
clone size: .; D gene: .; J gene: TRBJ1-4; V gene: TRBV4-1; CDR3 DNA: TGCGCCAGCAGCCAAGGCCAGGGCCGGGAAAAACTGTTTTTT; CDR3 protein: CASSQGQGREKLFF
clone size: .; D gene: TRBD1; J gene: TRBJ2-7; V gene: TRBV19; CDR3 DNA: TGTGCCAGTAGTGAACAGGGGACCACTTACGAGCAGTACTTC; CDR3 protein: CASSEQGTTYEQYF
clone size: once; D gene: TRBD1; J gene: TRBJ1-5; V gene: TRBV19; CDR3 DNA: TGTGCCAGTAGTTGGACAGGGTTACAGATTAGCAATCAGCCCCAGCATTTT; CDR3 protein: CASSWTGLQISNQPQHF
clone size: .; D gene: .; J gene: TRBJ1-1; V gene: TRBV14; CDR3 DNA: TGTGCCAGCAGCCAAGATGCAGGGGTGGCCACTGAAGCTTTCTTT; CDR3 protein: CASSQDAGVATEAFF
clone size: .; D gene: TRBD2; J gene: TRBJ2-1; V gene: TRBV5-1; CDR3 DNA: TGCGCCAGCAGCTCCAACCTAGCGGGAGGGCCCGATGAGCAGTTCTTC; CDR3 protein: CASSSNLAGGPDEQFF
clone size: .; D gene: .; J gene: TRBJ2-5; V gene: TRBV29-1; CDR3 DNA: TGCAGCGCGGGGCTAGTGGGGGGGACCCAGTACTTC; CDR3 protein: CSAGLVGGTQYF
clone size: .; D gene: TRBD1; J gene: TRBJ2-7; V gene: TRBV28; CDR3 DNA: TGTGCCAGTGGGGGAATGTTGGGACAGGGGGCAGACGAGCAGTACTTC; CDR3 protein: CASGGMLGQGADEQYF
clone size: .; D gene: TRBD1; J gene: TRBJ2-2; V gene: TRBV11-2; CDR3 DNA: TGTGCCAGCAGCTTGTGGCAGGGGGACACCGGGGAGCTGTTTTTT; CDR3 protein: CASSLWQGDTGELFF
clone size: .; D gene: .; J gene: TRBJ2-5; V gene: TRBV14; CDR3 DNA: TGTGCCAGCAGCGAATTACTAACTGGAGGGGTACAAGAGACCCAGTACTTC; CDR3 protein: CASSELLTGGVQETQYF
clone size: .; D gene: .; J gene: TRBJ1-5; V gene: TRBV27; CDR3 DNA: TGTGCCAGCAGTTCGGGACACGGGACAAGTCCCCAGCATTTT; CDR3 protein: CASSSGHGTSPQHF
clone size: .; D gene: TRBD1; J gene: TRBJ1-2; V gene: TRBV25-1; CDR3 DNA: TGTGCCAGCATCCGGACAGGGTCCTATGGCTACACCTTC; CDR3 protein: CASIRTGSYGYTF
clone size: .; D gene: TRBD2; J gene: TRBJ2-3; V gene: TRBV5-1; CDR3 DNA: TGCGCCAGCAGCAAGGTGGGAGGGCCGCAAGATACGCAGTATTTT; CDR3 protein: CASSKVGGPQDTQYF
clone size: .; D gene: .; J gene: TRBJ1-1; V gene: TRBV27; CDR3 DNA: TGTGCCAGCACTCACTTCCAGGGTGGCGGCGCGAACACTGAAGCTTTCTTT; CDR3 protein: CASTHFQGGGANTEAFF